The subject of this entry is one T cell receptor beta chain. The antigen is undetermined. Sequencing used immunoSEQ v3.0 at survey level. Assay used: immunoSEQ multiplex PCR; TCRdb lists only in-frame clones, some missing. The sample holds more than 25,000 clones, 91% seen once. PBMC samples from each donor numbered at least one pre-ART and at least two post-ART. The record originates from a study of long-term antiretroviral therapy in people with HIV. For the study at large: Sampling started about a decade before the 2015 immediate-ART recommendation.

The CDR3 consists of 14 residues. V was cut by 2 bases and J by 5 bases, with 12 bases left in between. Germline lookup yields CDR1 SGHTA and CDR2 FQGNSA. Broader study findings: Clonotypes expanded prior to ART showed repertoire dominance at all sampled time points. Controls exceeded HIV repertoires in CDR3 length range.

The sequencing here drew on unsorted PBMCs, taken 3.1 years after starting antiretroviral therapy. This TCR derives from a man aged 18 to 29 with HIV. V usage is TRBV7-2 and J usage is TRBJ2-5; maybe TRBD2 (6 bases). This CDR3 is CASSLWLGGETQYF. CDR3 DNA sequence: TGTGCCAGCAGCTTATGGTTAGGAGGGGAGACCCAGTACTTC.